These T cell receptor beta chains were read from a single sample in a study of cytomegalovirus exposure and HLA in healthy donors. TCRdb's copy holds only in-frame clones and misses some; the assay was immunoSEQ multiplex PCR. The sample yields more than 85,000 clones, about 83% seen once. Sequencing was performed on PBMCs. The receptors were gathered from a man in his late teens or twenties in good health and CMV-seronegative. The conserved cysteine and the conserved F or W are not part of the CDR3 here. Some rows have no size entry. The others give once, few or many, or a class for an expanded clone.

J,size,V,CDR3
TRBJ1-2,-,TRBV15,ATSRDGTGGFYGYT
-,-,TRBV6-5,ASTDWGLASEQY
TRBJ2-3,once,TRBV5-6,ASSLLADSTDTQY
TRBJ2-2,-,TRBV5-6,ASSLHRITGELF
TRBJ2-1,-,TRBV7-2,ASSTTSGRWNEQF
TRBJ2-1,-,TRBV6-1,ASSEASSGSGNEQF
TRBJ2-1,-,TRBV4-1,ASSQNPRGREF
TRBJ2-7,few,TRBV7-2,ASSLTGVYEQY
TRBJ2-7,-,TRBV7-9,ASSIGTGNEQY
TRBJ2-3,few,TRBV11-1,AGDIPTDTQY
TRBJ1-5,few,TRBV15,ATSVGQGDVQPQH
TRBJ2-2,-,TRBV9,ASSVNSPGELF
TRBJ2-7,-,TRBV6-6,ASSYPRTGILNEQY
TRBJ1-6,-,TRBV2,ASSSRQGYNSPLH
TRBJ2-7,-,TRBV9,ASSFGADSSYEQY
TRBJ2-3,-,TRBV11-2,ASSSRTGADTQY
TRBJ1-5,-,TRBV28,ASSLFIRWGTGGRVDLQPQH
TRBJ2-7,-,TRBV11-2,ASSLMGFGGTISYEQY
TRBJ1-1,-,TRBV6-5,ASRFKGQGNTEAF
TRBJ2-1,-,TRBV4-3,ASSQTTGRSYNEQF
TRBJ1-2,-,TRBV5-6,ASSLFSPGANYGYT
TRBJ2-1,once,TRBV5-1,ASSPGAGAYNEQF
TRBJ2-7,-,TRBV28,ASSLDPRGIGEQY
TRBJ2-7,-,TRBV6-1,ASRKTGAYEQY
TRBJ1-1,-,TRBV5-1,ASTRQAGMNTEAF
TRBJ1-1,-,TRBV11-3,ASSLGTTVEAF
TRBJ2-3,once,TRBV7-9,ASSLPNRGGDTQY
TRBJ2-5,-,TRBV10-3,AISVRGLAVETQY
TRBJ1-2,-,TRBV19,ASTPGVQWDYGYT
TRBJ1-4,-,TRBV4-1,ASSQDSMTGTNEKLF
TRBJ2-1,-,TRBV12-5,ASGHAQSYNEQF
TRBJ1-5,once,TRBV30,AWSSGGRNQPQH
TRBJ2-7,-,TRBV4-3,ASSQDRGSVYEQY
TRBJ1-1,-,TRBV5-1,ASSLGRGGRSGF
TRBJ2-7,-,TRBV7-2,ASSLARSYEQY
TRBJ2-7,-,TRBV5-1,ASSLGQGGPYEQY
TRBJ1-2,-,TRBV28,ASLGGGYT
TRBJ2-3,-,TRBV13,ASSDVAGPSTDTQY
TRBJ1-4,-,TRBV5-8,ASNSARRTNEKLF
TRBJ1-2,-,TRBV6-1,ASSWTGGRGYT
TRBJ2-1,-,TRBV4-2,ASSQEAGGPINEQF
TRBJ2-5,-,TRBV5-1,ASSLDGRPKETQY
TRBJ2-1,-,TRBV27,ASGLYNEQF
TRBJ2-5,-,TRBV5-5,ASSLLPAGPLETQY
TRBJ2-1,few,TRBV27,ASSGTNNEQF
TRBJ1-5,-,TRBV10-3,AISREGAGQPQH
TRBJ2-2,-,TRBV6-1,ASRSGELF
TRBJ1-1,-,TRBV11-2,ASSPRREGGNTEAF
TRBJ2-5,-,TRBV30,AWSDDFQETQY
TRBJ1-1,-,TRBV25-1,ASSSTGRAEAF
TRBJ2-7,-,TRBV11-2,ASSLSRESHEQY
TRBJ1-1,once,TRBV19,ASQGPGAEAF
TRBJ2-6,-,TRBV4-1,ASSQVVGGPGANVLT